The clone carrying this TCR beta chain came up a few times. Its antigen is still unknown. The primer mix had 60 Vbeta and 13 Jbeta primers. TCRdb keeps only in-frame clones here, not all; method: immunoSEQ multiplex PCR. The table includes roughly 50,000 clones, more than 70% detected once. This record belongs to a study of cytomegalovirus exposure and HLA in healthy donors. Findings of the study overall: An observed cluster of highly shared sequence variants was recorded as a likely sequencing artifact. A few V segments could not be told apart, such as TRBV6-2 and TRBV6-3, and were left out. Later examination showed HLA-associated TCR beta chains had greater clonal expansion than equally common others. It has been reported that TCR beta sequences accurately predicted the HLA-A and HLA-B alleles of most subjects.

This CDR3 has 13 amino acids. CDR1 and CDR2 (germline): MNHNY, SVGAGI (reference sequence). What was sequenced was PBMCs. The source is a man aged 25-45 years in good health and CMV-seropositive. The chain is built from TRBV6-6 and TRBJ2-7, with D possibly matching TRBD2 (6 bases). The CDR3 is CACLGGSLDEQYF. In nucleotides, the CDR3 is TGTGCTTGCTTAGGAGGGTCCCTCGACGAGCAGTACTTC.